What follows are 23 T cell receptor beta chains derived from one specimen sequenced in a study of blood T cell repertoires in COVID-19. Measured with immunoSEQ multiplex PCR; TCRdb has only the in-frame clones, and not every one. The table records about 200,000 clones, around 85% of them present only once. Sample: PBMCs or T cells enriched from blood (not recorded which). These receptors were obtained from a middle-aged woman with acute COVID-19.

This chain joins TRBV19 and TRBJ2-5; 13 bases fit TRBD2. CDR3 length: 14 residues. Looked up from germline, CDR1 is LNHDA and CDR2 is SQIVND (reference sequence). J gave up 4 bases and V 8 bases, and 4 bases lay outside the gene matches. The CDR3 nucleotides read TGTGCCAGTGGGACTAGCGGGGTTAGAGAGACCCAGTACTTC. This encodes CASGTSGVRETQYF.

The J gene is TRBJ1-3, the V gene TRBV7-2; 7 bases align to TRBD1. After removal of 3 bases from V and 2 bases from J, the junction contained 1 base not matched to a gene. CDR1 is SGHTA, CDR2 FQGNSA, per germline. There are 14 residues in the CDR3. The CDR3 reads CASSFGQAGNTIYF. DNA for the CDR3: TGTGCCAGCAGCTTCGGACAGGCTGGAAACACCATATATTTT. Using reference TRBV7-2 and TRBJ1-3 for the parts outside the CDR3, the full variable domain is GAGVSQSPSNKVTEKGKDVELRCDPISGHTALYWYRQSLGQGLEFLIYFQGNSAPDKSGLPSDRFSAERTGGSVSTLTIQRTQQEDSAVYLCASSFGQAGNTIYFGEGSWLTVV.

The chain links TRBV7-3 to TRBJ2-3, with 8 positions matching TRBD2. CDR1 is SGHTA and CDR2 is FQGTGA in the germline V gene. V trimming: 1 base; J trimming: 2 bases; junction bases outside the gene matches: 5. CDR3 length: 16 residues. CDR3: CASSLKVAGTTDTQYF. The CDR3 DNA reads TGTGCCAGCAGCTTAAAAGTAGCGGGGACCACAGATACGCAGTATTTT.

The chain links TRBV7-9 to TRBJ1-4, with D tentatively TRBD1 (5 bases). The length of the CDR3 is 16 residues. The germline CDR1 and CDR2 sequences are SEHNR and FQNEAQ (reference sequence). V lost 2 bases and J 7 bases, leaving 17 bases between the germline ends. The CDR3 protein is CASSLRGQTATEKLFF. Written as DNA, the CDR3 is TGTGCCAGCAGCTTAAGGGGCCAAACCGCTACTGAAAAACTGTTTTTT.

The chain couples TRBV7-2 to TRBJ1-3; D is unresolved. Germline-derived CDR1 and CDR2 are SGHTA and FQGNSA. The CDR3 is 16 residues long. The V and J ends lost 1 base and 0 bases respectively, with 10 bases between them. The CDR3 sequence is CASSLGRGRSGNTIYF. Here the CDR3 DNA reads TGTGCCAGCAGCTTAGGCCGAGGGCGCTCTGGAAACACCATATATTTT.

The CDR3 nucleotides are TGTGCCAGCAGCAAATCGCAGGGGGCGAGCACTGAAGCTTTCTTT. Protein: CASSKSQGASTEAFF. The chain recombines TRBV4-2 with TRBJ1-1; 8 nucleotides line up with TRBD1. V was pared by 5 bases and J by 4 bases, with 9 bases of the junction left unmatched. The CDR3 spans 15 residues. Germline-derived CDR1 and CDR2 are LGHNA and YNFKEQ.

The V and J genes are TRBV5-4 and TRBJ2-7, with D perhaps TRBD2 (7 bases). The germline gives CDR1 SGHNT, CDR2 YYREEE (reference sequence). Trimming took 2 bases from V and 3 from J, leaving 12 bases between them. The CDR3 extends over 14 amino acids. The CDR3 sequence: CASSFRGGDYEQYF. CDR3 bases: TGTGCCAGCAGCTTCAGGGGAGGGGACTACGAGCAGTACTTC.

The CDR3 loop reads CASSHYLTGEDGYTF. The CDR3 nucleotides read TGCGCCAGCAGCCACTACCTTACAGGGGAGGATGGCTACACCTTC. The rearrangement uses TRBV4-1 and TRBJ1-2, with 7 bases aligning to TRBD1. The germline V gene has CDR1 MGHRA and CDR2 YSYEKL. This CDR3 is built from 15 residues. V trimming: 3 bases; J trimming: 6 bases; junction bases outside the gene matches: 10.

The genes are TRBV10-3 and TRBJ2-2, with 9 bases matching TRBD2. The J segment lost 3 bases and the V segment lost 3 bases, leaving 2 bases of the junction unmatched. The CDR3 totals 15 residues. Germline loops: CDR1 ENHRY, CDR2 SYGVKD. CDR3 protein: CAISDGGRDTGELFF. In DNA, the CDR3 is TGTGCCATCAGTGACGGCGGGAGGGACACCGGGGAGCTGTTTTTT.

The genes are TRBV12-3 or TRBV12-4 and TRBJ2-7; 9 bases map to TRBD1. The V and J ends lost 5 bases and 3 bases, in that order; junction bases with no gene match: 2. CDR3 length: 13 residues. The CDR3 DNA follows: TGTGCCAGCAGTACGGGACAGGGCTACGAGCAGTACTTC. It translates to CASSTGQGYEQYF.

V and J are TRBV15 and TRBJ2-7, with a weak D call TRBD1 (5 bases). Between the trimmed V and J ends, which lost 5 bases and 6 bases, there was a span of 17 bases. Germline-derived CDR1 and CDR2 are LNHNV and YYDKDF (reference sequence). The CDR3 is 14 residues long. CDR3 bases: TGTGCCACCAGCGGATCGACAGAGGCGAGCGAGCAGTACTTC. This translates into CATSGSTEASEQYF.

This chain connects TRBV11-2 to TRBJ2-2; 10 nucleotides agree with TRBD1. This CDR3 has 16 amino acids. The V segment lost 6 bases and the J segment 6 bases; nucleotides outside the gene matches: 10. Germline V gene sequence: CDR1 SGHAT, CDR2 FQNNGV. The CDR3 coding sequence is TGTGCCAGCAGACGGCCGGGACAGGGGATCGCCGGGGAGCTGTTTTTT. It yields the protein CASRRPGQGIAGELFF.

The CDR3 region is CASSAGLAAEGNEQFF. The CDR3 coding sequence is TGCGCCAGCAGCGCCGGACTAGCCGCAGAGGGGAATGAGCAGTTCTTC. The rearrangement links TRBV5-1 to TRBJ2-1; 8 bases are a match to TRBD2. Germline V gene lookup returns CDR1 SGHRS and CDR2 YFSETQ. The J segment lost 7 bases and the V segment lost 4 bases, leaving 13 bases of the junction unmatched. The CDR3 has 16 amino acids. Full variable domain (rest looked up from reference TRBV5-1 and TRBJ2-1): KAGVTQTPRYLIKTRGQQVTLSCSPISGHRSVSWYQQTPGQGLQFLFEYFSETQRNKGNFPGRFSGRQFSNSRSEMNVSTLELGDSALYLCASSAGLAAEGNEQFFGPGTRLTVL.

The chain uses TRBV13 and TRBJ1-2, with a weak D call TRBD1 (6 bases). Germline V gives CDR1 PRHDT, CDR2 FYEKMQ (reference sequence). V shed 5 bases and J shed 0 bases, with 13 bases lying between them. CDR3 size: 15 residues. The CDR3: CASSLTGLANYGYTF. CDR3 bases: TGTGCCAGCAGCCTTACAGGGTTGGCTAACTATGGCTACACCTTC.

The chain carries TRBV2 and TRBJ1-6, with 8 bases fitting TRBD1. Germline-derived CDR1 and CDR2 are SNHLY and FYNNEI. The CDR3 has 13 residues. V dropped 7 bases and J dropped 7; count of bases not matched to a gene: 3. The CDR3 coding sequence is TGTGCCAGCATGGGACAGGCCAATTCACCCCTCCACTTT. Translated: CASMGQANSPLHF.

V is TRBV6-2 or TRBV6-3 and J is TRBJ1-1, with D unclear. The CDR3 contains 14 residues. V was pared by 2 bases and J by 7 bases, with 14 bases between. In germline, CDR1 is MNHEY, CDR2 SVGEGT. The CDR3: CASSYIWPGVEAFF. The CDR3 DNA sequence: TGTGCCAGCAGTTACATCTGGCCTGGTGTTGAAGCTTTCTTT.

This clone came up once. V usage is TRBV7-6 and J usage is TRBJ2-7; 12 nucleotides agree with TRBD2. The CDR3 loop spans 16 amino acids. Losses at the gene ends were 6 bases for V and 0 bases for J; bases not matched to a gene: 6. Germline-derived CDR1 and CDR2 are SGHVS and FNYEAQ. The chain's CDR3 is CASSPGLAGPSYEQYF. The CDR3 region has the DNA TGTGCCAGCAGTCCGGGACTAGCGGGCCCCTCCTACGAGCAGTACTTC.

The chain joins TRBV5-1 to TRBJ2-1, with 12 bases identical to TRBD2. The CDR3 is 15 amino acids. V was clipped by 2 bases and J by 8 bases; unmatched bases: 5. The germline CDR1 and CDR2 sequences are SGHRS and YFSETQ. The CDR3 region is CASSLSSGRGDEQFF. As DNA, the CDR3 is TGCGCCAGCAGCTTATCTAGCGGGAGGGGCGATGAGCAGTTCTTC.

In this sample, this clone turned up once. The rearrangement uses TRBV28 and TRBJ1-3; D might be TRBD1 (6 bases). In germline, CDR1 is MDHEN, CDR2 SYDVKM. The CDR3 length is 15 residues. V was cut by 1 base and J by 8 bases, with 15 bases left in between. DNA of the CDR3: TGTGCCAGCAGTTTATTGGGCAGGGGTGCGGACACCATATATTTT. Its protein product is CASSLLGRGADTIYF.

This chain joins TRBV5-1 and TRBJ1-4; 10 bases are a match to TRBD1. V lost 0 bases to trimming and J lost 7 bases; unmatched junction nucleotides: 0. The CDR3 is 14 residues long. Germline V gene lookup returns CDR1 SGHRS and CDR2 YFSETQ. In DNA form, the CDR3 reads TGCGCCAGCAGCTTGGGGGACAGGGGTGAAAAACTGTTTTTT. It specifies CASSLGDRGEKLFF.

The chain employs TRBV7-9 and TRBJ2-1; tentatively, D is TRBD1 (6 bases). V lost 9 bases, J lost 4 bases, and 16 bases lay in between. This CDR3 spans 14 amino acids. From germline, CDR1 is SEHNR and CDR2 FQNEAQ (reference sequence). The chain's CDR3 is CASSPWTEYNEQFF. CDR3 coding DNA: TGTGCCAGTAGTCCCTGGACAGAATACAATGAGCAGTTCTTC.

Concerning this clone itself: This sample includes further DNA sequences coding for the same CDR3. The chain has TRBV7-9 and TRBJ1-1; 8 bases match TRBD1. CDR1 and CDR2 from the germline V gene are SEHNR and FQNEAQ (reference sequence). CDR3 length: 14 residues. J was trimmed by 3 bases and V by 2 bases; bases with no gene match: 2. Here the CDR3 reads CASSLQGAHTEAFF. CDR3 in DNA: TGTGCCAGCAGCTTACAGGGGGCGCACACTGAAGCTTTCTTT.

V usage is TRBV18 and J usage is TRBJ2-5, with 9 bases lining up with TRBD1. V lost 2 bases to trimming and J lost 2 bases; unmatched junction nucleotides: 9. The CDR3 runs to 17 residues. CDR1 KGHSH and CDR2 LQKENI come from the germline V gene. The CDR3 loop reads CASSPFTGGPTQETQYF. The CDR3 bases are TGTGCCAGCTCACCATTTACAGGGGGCCCTACTCAAGAGACCCAGTACTTC.